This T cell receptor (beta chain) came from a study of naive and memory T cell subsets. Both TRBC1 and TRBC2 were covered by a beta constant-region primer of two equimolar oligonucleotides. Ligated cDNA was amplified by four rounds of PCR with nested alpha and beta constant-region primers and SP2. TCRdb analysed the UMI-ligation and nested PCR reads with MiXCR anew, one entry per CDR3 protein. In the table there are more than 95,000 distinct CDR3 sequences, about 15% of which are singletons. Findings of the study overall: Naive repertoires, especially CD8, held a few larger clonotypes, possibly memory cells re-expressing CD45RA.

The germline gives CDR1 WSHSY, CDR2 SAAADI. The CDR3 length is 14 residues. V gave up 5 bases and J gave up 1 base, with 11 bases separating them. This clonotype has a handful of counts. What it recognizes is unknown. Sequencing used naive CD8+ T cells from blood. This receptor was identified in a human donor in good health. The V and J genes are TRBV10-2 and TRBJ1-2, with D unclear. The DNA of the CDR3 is TGCGCCAGCAGTCCGGCAGCAAGTAACTATGGCTACACCTTC. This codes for CASSPAASNYGYTF.